This passage covers 30 T cell receptor beta chains from one sample sequenced in a study of regulatory T cells in long-lasting Graves disease. According to the study, TCR beta libraries were built with iRepertoire HTBI primers and CDR3-region Arm-PCR. TCRdb reprocessed the multiplex PCR reads via MiXCR and lists one record per CDR3 protein. The sample contains 350,000 to 450,000 distinct CDR3 sequences, under 15% of which appear only once. The sample's time point: newly diagnosed GD, antithyroid drugs for less than 3 months. From RNA extracted from PBMCs, the TCR library was made. These same records also appear under a second study, on T cells in Graves' hyperthyroidism and ophthalmopathy.

This material consisted of peripheral blood mononuclear cells (PBMCs), taken at new diagnosis, from a patient treated with antithyroid drugs. The receptors were sampled from a woman aged 25-40 years with Graves disease.

Ten or more counts support this clonotype. The gene calls are TRBV29-1 and TRBJ1-4; no reliable D call. Germline assignment: CDR1 SQVTM and CDR2 ANQGSEA. The V end lost 7 bases, the J end lost 0 bases, and 3 bases lay between the germline ends. This CDR3 is 11 amino acids long. As DNA, the CDR3 is TGCAGCGCAGCAACTAATGAAAAACTGTTTTTT. Translating it yields CSAATNEKLFF.

At least ten counts were recorded for this clonotype. The genes are TRBV10-2 and TRBJ2-3; D possibly corresponds to TRBD1 (5 bases). Trimming removed 7 bases from V and 6 bases from J, with 17 bases in between. Germline CDR1 and CDR2: WSHSY and SAAADI. This CDR3 has 14 amino acids. The CDR3 DNA sequence: TGCGCCAGCAAAATGGGGCGGCTGGCGGATACGCAGTATTTT. Its translation: CASKMGRLADTQYF.

This clonotype was counted ten times or more. The chain carries TRBV20-1 and TRBJ2-1; 13 bases are shared with TRBD2. The germline gives CDR1 DFQATT, CDR2 SNEGSKA (reference sequence). The CDR3 consists of 18 residues. J gave up 6 bases and V 3 bases, and 14 bases lay outside the gene matches. The CDR3 DNA is TGCAGTGCTAGGGGTGTGGCGGGAAGGACTAGCGGGAGCAATGAGCAGTTCTTC. It encodes CSARGVAGRTSGSNEQFF.

This clonotype was seen ten or more times. The chain employs TRBV7-3 and TRBJ2-1, with D perhaps matching TRBD2 (5 bases). The CDR3 is made up of 15 amino acids. Germline assignment: CDR1 SGHTA and CDR2 FQGTGA. Trimming pared 3 bases from V and 5 bases from J, leaving 14 bases between. Here the CDR3 reads CASSFGLAPNNEQFF. Here the CDR3 DNA reads TGTGCCAGCAGCTTTGGGCTAGCCCCGAACAATGAGCAGTTCTTC. The whole variable domain, remainder taken from reference TRBV7-3 and TRBJ2-1, is GAGVSQTPSNKVTEKGKYVELRCDPISGHTALYWYRQSLGQGPEFLIYFQGTGAADDSGLPNDRFFAVRPEGSVSTLKIQRTERGDSAVYLCASSFGLAPNNEQFFGPGTRLTVL.

The chain has TRBV6-1 and TRBJ2-7; no firm D call. CDR1 and CDR2 from the germline V gene are MNHNS and SASEGT. The V end was cut by 6 bases, the J end by 2 bases, with 20 bases between. The CDR3 has 16 amino acids. The CDR3 spells CASSNGQRVTTYEQYF. The CDR3 DNA follows: TGTGCCAGCAGCAACGGCCAAAGGGTAACAACCTACGAGCAGTACTTC.

In its sample, this clonotype was seen many times. The V and J genes are TRBV6-1 and TRBJ2-3; 9 nucleotides match TRBD2. Per the germline V gene, CDR1 is MNHNS and CDR2 is SASEGT. The CDR3 consists of 14 residues. The J segment lost 2 bases and the V segment lost 4 bases, leaving 1 base of the junction unmatched. CDR3 region: CASSGTSDTDTQYF. CDR3 nucleotide sequence: TGTGCCAGCAGTGGGACTAGCGACACAGATACGCAGTATTTT.

This clonotype was seen many times. The J gene is TRBJ1-1, the V gene TRBV12-3 or TRBV12-4; D perhaps matches TRBD1 (5 bases). This CDR3 contains 13 residues. V lost 6 bases and J 5 bases, leaving 13 bases between the germline ends. The CDR3 region has the DNA TGTGCCAGCAGCCCCGGGGGGACGACTGAAGCTTTCTTT. Amino acids: CASSPGGTTEAFF.

This clonotype has at least ten counts. This rearrangement joins TRBV10-3 to TRBJ2-2; D is unclear. V lost 8 bases and J 6 bases, leaving 7 bases between the germline ends. Germline V gene data show CDR1 as ENHRY and CDR2 as SYGVKD. The CDR3 has 11 residues. CDR3 in amino acids: CAIHGAGELFF. The CDR3 DNA follows: TGTGCCATCCACGGTGCCGGGGAGCTGTTTTTT.

This chain links TRBV11-3 with TRBJ2-1, with a weak D call TRBD2 (5 bases). The CDR3 has 15 amino acids. V dropped 5 bases and J dropped 1 base, with 12 bases sitting between them. Germline CDR1 is SGHNT and CDR2 is YENEEA. CDR3 sequence (DNA): TGTGCCAGCAGCCCCCTAGCAGTTTCCTACAATGAGCAGTTCTTC. It specifies CASSPLAVSYNEQFF.

This clonotype was detected many times. This chain joins TRBV30 and TRBJ2-7; D may be TRBD1 or TRBD2 (5 bases each). Germline V gives CDR1 GTSNPN, CDR2 SVGIG (reference sequence). Trimming left V 3 bases short and J 6 bases short, with 15 bases between. This CDR3 comprises 13 residues. The CDR3 region is CAWRRGPLSEQYF. The CDR3, as DNA: TGTGCCTGGAGAAGGGGACCTCTGAGCGAGCAGTACTTC.

The chain recombines TRBV20-1 with TRBJ2-7, with D possibly being TRBD2 (6 bases). Trimming took off 3 bases at V and 2 bases at J, with 11 bases between the two ends. The CDR3 spans 13 residues. Germline V lookup: CDR1 DFQATT, CDR2 SNEGSKA (reference sequence). CDR3 sequence reads: CSARGLRPYEQYF. DNA for the CDR3: TGCAGTGCTAGGGGACTGCGCCCCTACGAGCAGTACTTC.

The V and J genes are TRBV7-3 and TRBJ2-1; D unclear. V lost 3 bases, J lost 1 base, and 13 bases lay in between. Germline-derived CDR1 and CDR2 are SGHTA and FQGTGA. The CDR3 contains 16 residues. CDR3 bases: TGTGCCAGCAGCTTTACTGAAGGAAGGTCCTACAATGAGCAGTTCTTC. Its translation is CASSFTEGRSYNEQFF.

The rearrangement joins TRBV10-3 to TRBJ2-7, with TRBD2 matching over 9 bases. Trimming took 3 bases from V and 0 from J; bases not matched to a gene: 3. Germline V gene sequence: CDR1 ENHRY, CDR2 SYGVKD. There are 15 residues in the CDR3. This CDR3 reads CAISDRSGSSYEQYF. The CDR3 DNA reads as TGTGCCATCAGTGACCGTAGCGGGAGCTCCTACGAGCAGTACTTC.

This clonotype was detected many times. This rearrangement joins TRBV7-3 to TRBJ2-4; D may be TRBD1 (7 bases). The CDR3 contains 17 residues. Trimming removed 5 bases at V and 2 bases at J, with 19 bases between. Germline V gene lookup returns CDR1 SGHTA and CDR2 FQGTGA. CDR3 sequence: CASSTGSTGRSKNIQYF. CDR3 nucleotides: TGTGCCAGCAGCACAGGGTCGACAGGGAGGTCCAAAAACATTCAGTACTTC.

This clonotype has ten or more counts. This chain links TRBV15 with TRBJ2-2; possibly TRBD1 for D (5 bases). The CDR3 spans 16 residues. Deletions cut 1 base from V and 3 bases from J, with 12 bases between. Germline CDR1 LNHNV, CDR2 YYDKDF (reference sequence). CDR3 coding DNA: TGTGCCACCAGCAGAGGAAACAGGTTATACACCGGGGAGCTGTTTTTT. This translates into CATSRGNRLYTGELFF.

This clonotype was seen ten or more times. This chain connects TRBV27 to TRBJ1-2; 7 bases are shared with TRBD1. Germline V gene data show CDR1 as MNHEY and CDR2 as SMNVEV (reference sequence). This CDR3 contains 19 residues. V was pared by 2 bases and J by 1 base, with 16 bases of the junction left unmatched. CDR3 region: CASSLQAPHPAGGNYGYTF. CDR3 sequence (DNA): TGTGCCAGCAGTTTACAGGCTCCCCACCCGGCAGGGGGTAACTATGGCTACACCTTC.

The rearrangement joins TRBV7-4 to TRBJ2-4, with D tentatively TRBD2 (6 bases). Per the germline V gene, CDR1 is SGHVT and CDR2 is SQSDAQ. CDR3 length: 17 amino acids. V lost 4 bases and J 3 bases, leaving 19 bases between the germline ends. The CDR3 is CASSSGLTGADKNIQYF. Written as DNA, the CDR3 is TGTGCCAGCAGCTCAGGACTAACGGGAGCTGACAAAAACATTCAGTACTTC.

This clonotype showed up just a few times. This rearrangement joins TRBV19 to TRBJ2-7, with 11 bases aligning to TRBD2. This CDR3 is built from 15 residues. Germline CDR1 and CDR2: LNHDA and SQIVND (reference sequence). J lost 2 bases, V lost 4 bases, and 4 bases had no gene match. The CDR3 DNA is TGTGCCAGTAGTACGACTAGCGGGACAACCTACGAGCAGTACTTC. It translates to CASSTTSGTTYEQYF. The full variable domain, in which reference TRBV19 and TRBJ2-7 provide the parts outside the CDR3, is DGGITQSPKYLFRKEGQNVTLSCEQNLNHDAMYWYRQDPGQGLRLIYYSQIVNDFQKGDIAEGYSVSREKKESFPLTVTSAQKNPTAFYLCASSTTSGTTYEQYFGPGTRLTVT.

This clonotype has ten or more counts. The rearrangement links TRBV3-1 to TRBJ2-1; D unclear. This CDR3 has 12 residues. Germline V gives CDR1 LGHDT, CDR2 YNNKEL (reference sequence). The V gene lost 1 base and the J gene lost 15 bases, with 13 bases spanning the gap. CDR3 DNA sequence: TGTGCCAGCAGCCAAGGTGGTAGCCGTACGTTCTTC. Encoded protein: CASSQGGSRTFF.

This sequence joins TRBV19 and TRBJ1-5, with a tentative D call TRBD1 (5 bases). This CDR3 comprises 16 residues. CDR1 and CDR2 from the germline V gene are LNHDA and SQIVND (reference sequence). V lost 6 bases to trimming and J lost 4 bases, with 19 bases between them. CDR3 region: CASSRTADSDNQPQHF. The CDR3 DNA reads TGTGCCAGTAGCCGAACGGCAGACAGCGATAATCAGCCCCAGCATTTT.

This clonotype was counted many times. V and J are TRBV5-1 and TRBJ2-1; 11 nucleotides line up with TRBD2. This CDR3 spans 16 amino acids. V gave up 4 bases and J gave up 1 base; unmatched junction bases: 4. Germline assignment: CDR1 SGHRS and CDR2 YFSETQ. CDR3 sequence (DNA): TGCGCCAGCAGCCAGGGGACTAGCGGATCCTACAATGAGCAGTTCTTC. This gives the protein CASSQGTSGSYNEQFF.

The chain links TRBV24-1 to TRBJ2-3; no reliable D call. The V end was cut by 5 bases, the J end by 0 bases, with 14 bases between. Germline CDR1 is KGHDR and CDR2 is SFDVKD. This CDR3 has 16 amino acids. CDR3 residues: CATSGARMGSTDTQYF. The CDR3 DNA reads as TGTGCCACCAGTGGTGCCCGTATGGGTAGCACAGATACGCAGTATTTT.

This clonotype came up a few times. The chain is built from TRBV9 and TRBJ1-5; a possible D gene is TRBD1 (5 bases). Per germline, CDR1 SGDLS and CDR2 YYNGEE. This CDR3 comprises 14 residues. V lost 3 bases to trimming and J lost 4 bases, with 11 bases between them. The CDR3 reads CASSGGTENQPQHF. In nucleotides, the CDR3 is TGTGCCAGCAGCGGCGGGACCGAGAATCAGCCCCAGCATTTT.

This clonotype was seen a few times. The chain couples TRBV3-1 to TRBJ2-7, with 10 bases identical to TRBD2. The V and J ends lost 1 base and 6 bases, in that order; junction bases with no gene match: 12. The CDR3 consists of 17 residues. Germline values: CDR1 LGHDT, CDR2 YNNKEL (reference sequence). CDR3 sequence reads: CASSQVFLAGDRPEQYF. The CDR3 nucleotides read TGTGCCAGCAGCCAAGTTTTCCTAGCGGGAGACCGCCCCGAGCAGTACTTC.

This chain joins TRBV12-3 or TRBV12-4 and TRBJ2-1; 7 nucleotides match TRBD1. After removal of 6 bases from V and 1 base from J, the junction contained 6 bases not matched to a gene. The CDR3 runs 15 residues. The CDR3 DNA follows: TGTGCCAGCAGCCCGGGGACAGCATCCTACAATGAGCAGTTCTTC. This codes for CASSPGTASYNEQFF.

In this sample, this clonotype turned up many times. The CDR3 loop reads CASSFAGNTIYF. CDR3 sequence (DNA): TGTGCCAGCAGCTTTGCTGGAAACACCATATATTTT. This chain joins TRBV7-2 and TRBJ1-3; D gene unclear. The V and J ends lost 3 bases and 2 bases respectively, with 2 bases between them. The CDR3 loop spans 12 amino acids. Per the germline V gene, CDR1 is SGHTA and CDR2 is FQGNSA.

In this sample, this clonotype turned up many times. The chain couples TRBV28 to TRBJ2-3; tentatively, D is TRBD2 (5 bases). The CDR3 loop spans 13 amino acids. Trimming stripped 3 bases from V and 6 bases from J, with 10 bases between. CDR1 is MDHEN and CDR2 is SYDVKM in the germline V gene. The CDR3 here is CASSFSWRDTQYF. For the CDR3, the DNA is TGTGCCAGCAGTTTTTCCTGGAGGGATACGCAGTATTTT.

This clonotype was recorded a few times. In DNA form, the CDR3 reads TGCGCCAGCAGCTCGGGGGACAGGCGACTAAATTCACCCCTCCACTTT. Translation gives CASSSGDRRLNSPLHF. V usage is TRBV5-1 and J usage is TRBJ1-6, with TRBD1 matching over 8 bases. V dropped 3 bases and J dropped 7; count of bases not matched to a gene: 9. The CDR3 extends over 16 amino acids. Germline CDR1 reads SGHRS; CDR2 reads YFSETQ. The whole variable domain, remainder taken from reference TRBV5-1 and TRBJ1-6, is KAGVTQTPRYLIKTRGQQVTLSCSPISGHRSVSWYQQTPGQGLQFLFEYFSETQRNKGNFPGRFSGRQFSNSRSEMNVSTLELGDSALYLCASSSGDRRLNSPLHFGNGTRLTVT.

This clonotype turned up a few times. For the CDR3, the DNA is TGTGCCAGTAGTATTGGGGGCGCTGAAGCTTTCTTT. This codes for CASSIGGAEAFF. V usage is TRBV19 and J usage is TRBJ1-1, with a possible D match to TRBD1 (6 bases). Germline loops: CDR1 LNHDA, CDR2 SQIVND (reference sequence). The CDR3 length is 12 residues. With 3 bases removed from V and 6 bases from J, the gap between germline ends came to 8 bases.

This clonotype occurred a few times. The V gene is TRBV9, the J gene TRBJ2-1; TRBD2 aligns across 8 bases. From germline, CDR1 is SGDLS and CDR2 YYNGEE. The CDR3 sequence is 15 residues long. The V gene end was trimmed by 3 bases and the J gene end by 10 bases; junction bases not matched to a gene: 12. CDR3: CASSEEGSGRAEQFF. The DNA of the CDR3 is TGTGCCAGCAGCGAGGAGGGGAGCGGGAGAGCGGAGCAGTTCTTC.